These T cell receptor beta chains were read from a single sample in a study of T cells in narcolepsy. TCRdb's copy holds only in-frame clones and misses some; the assay was immunoSEQ multiplex PCR. The sample carries around 31,000 clones, 82% recorded once. Sequenced: CD45RA- memory CD4+ T cells from PBMCs. Receptor source: a human donor with narcolepsy. Each CDR3 is given with its conserved first and last residue. A D gene is named only where the DNA matches it firmly. Clone size is stated in some rows and not others, as once, few, many or a class when expanded.

clone size: .; D gene: TRBD2; V gene: TRBV27; J gene: TRBJ2-3; CDR3 DNA: TGTGCCAGCAGTTTGGGACTAGCGGGAGTGAGCACAGATACGCAGTATTTT; CDR3 protein: CASSLGLAGVSTDTQYF
clone size: .; D gene: .; V gene: TRBV19; J gene: TRBJ1-1; CDR3 DNA: TGTGCCAGTAGTCCCCCTCGACAGAGAGCCACTGAAGCTTTCTTT; CDR3 protein: CASSPPRQRATEAFF
clone size: .; D gene: .; V gene: TRBV10-3; J gene: TRBJ1-4; CDR3 DNA: TGTGCCATCAGTGAGGTGGGAACTAATGAAAAACTGTTTTTT; CDR3 protein: CAISEVGTNEKLFF
clone size: .; D gene: .; V gene: TRBV6-1; J gene: TRBJ2-5; CDR3 DNA: TGTGCCATCAGTACCGGAGGGTCTCAAGAGACCCAGTACTTC; CDR3 protein: CAISTGGSQETQYF
clone size: .; D gene: .; V gene: TRBV14; J gene: TRBJ2-1; CDR3 DNA: TGTGCCAGCAGCCAAGATCGGGGCACTGAGCAGTTCTTC; CDR3 protein: CASSQDRGTEQFF
clone size: .; D gene: .; V gene: TRBV18; J gene: TRBJ1-3; CDR3 DNA: TGTGCCAGCTCACCACAGGCAGTCGGAGCTGGAAACACCATATATTTT; CDR3 protein: CASSPQAVGAGNTIYF
clone size: .; D gene: TRBD1; V gene: TRBV6-1; J gene: TRBJ1-1; CDR3 DNA: TGTGCCAGCAGACGTCAGGGGGCGGCTTTCTTT; CDR3 protein: CASRRQGAAFF
clone size: .; D gene: TRBD1; V gene: TRBV5-4; J gene: TRBJ2-7; CDR3 DNA: TGTGCCAGCAGCCCGACAGGGAATTTCTACGAGCAGTACTTC; CDR3 protein: CASSPTGNFYEQYF
clone size: .; D gene: .; V gene: TRBV20-1; J gene: TRBJ2-1; CDR3 DNA: TGCAGTGCTAGACTAGGGAATGAGCAGTTCTTC; CDR3 protein: CSARLGNEQFF
clone size: .; D gene: TRBD2; V gene: TRBV5-1; J gene: TRBJ2-1; CDR3 DNA: TGCGCCAGCAGCTTGACTAGCGGGAACAATGAGCAGTTCTTC; CDR3 protein: CASSLTSGNNEQFF
clone size: .; D gene: TRBD1; V gene: TRBV5-1; J gene: TRBJ2-7; CDR3 DNA: TGCGCCAGCAGCCTGAGGACAGGGAAGAACTACGAGCAGTACTTC; CDR3 protein: CASSLRTGKNYEQYF
clone size: .; D gene: .; V gene: TRBV5-6; J gene: TRBJ2-7; CDR3 DNA: TGTGCCAGCAGCAACACAGGGCGGTACGAGCAGTACTTC; CDR3 protein: CASSNTGRYEQYF
clone size: .; D gene: TRBD1; V gene: TRBV6-5; J gene: TRBJ1-2; CDR3 DNA: TGTGCCAGCAGTGATCGACAGGGGCAGGGCTACACCTTC; CDR3 protein: CASSDRQGQGYTF
clone size: .; D gene: .; V gene: TRBV13; J gene: TRBJ2-7; CDR3 DNA: TGTGCCAGCAGCCTAATCGGACAGACCAACTACGAGCAGTACTTC; CDR3 protein: CASSLIGQTNYEQYF
clone size: .; D gene: .; V gene: TRBV4-2; J gene: TRBJ2-7; CDR3 DNA: TGTGCCAGCAGAATCGGGGGGACAGGCGACTCCTACGAGCAGTACTTC; CDR3 protein: CASRIGGTGDSYEQYF
clone size: once; D gene: TRBD2; V gene: TRBV7-9; J gene: TRBJ2-3; CDR3 DNA: TGTGCCAGCAGCCCCCCCTGGCGGGCTAGCGGGCGCACAGATACGCAGTATTTT; CDR3 protein: CASSPPWRASGRTDTQYF
clone size: .; D gene: .; V gene: TRBV19; J gene: TRBJ1-4; CDR3 DNA: TGTGCCAGTAGCGGGACCGTTAATGAAAAACTGTTTTTT; CDR3 protein: CASSGTVNEKLFF
clone size: few; D gene: TRBD2; V gene: TRBV6-1; J gene: TRBJ2-1; CDR3 DNA: TGTGCCAGCAGTGGACCAAGCGGGAGAATAAGTTATGAGCAGTTCTTC; CDR3 protein: CASSGPSGRISYEQFF
clone size: .; D gene: TRBD1; V gene: TRBV29-1; J gene: TRBJ2-2; CDR3 DNA: TGCAGCGTTGGATCCGGACAGGGGGCCGGGGAGCTGTTTTTT; CDR3 protein: CSVGSGQGAGELFF
clone size: few; D gene: .; V gene: TRBV2; J gene: TRBJ2-2; CDR3 DNA: TGTGCCAGCAGTGAAGAAGGGTCAGGGGAGCTGTTTTTT; CDR3 protein: CASSEEGSGELFF
clone size: once; D gene: TRBD2; V gene: TRBV7-7; J gene: TRBJ2-5; CDR3 DNA: TGTGCTAGCAGCTTAGTGGCGGGGGGCAGCGTGACCCAGTACTTC; CDR3 protein: CASSLVAGGSVTQYF
clone size: .; D gene: .; V gene: TRBV7-9; J gene: TRBJ1-3; CDR3 DNA: TGTGCCAGCAACCCCCTTTCGGCAATCTCTGGAAACACCATATATTTT; CDR3 protein: CASNPLSAISGNTIYF
clone size: .; D gene: .; V gene: TRBV7-3; J gene: TRBJ2-1; CDR3 DNA: TGTGCCAGCAGCTTAGGGCTCGGGGTTGAGCAGTTCTTC; CDR3 protein: CASSLGLGVEQFF
clone size: .; D gene: .; V gene: TRBV5-6; J gene: TRBJ1-2; CDR3 DNA: TGTGCCAGCAGCTTGGCTACCTATGGCTACACCTTC; CDR3 protein: CASSLATYGYTF
clone size: .; D gene: TRBD1; V gene: TRBV2; J gene: TRBJ2-7; CDR3 DNA: TGTGCCAGCCGGGACAGGGGTTACGAGCAGTACTTC; CDR3 protein: CASRDRGYEQYF
clone size: .; D gene: .; V gene: TRBV6-5; J gene: TRBJ2-7; CDR3 DNA: TGTGCCAGCACTCCCCGGCTCGGGGTGGGTTACGAGCAGTACTTC; CDR3 protein: CASTPRLGVGYEQYF
clone size: once; D gene: .; V gene: TRBV2; J gene: TRBJ2-1; CDR3 DNA: TGTGCCAGCACCTCACATCCGTCGTACAATGAGCAGTTCTTC; CDR3 protein: CASTSHPSYNEQFF
clone size: .; D gene: .; V gene: TRBV5-1; J gene: TRBJ2-2; CDR3 DNA: TGCGCCAGCAGCTTAGCGATTGACACCGGGGAGCTGTTTTTT; CDR3 protein: CASSLAIDTGELFF
clone size: .; D gene: .; V gene: TRBV21-1; J gene: TRBJ1-4; CDR3 DNA: TGTGCCAGCAGCAAAGATGTAGGAGAGACCGATAATGAAAAACTGTTTTTT; CDR3 protein: CASSKDVGETDNEKLFF
clone size: .; D gene: TRBD2; V gene: TRBV9; J gene: TRBJ2-1; CDR3 DNA: TGTGCCAGCAGCCCGACCGGGACTAGGGGTAGTAATGAGCAGTTCTTC; CDR3 protein: CASSPTGTRGSNEQFF
clone size: few; D gene: .; V gene: TRBV6-1; J gene: TRBJ1-2; CDR3 DNA: TGTGCCAGTGAATTCGGACGGGATGGGCCTGGCTACACCTTC; CDR3 protein: CASEFGRDGPGYTF
clone size: .; D gene: .; V gene: TRBV21-1; J gene: TRBJ2-3; CDR3 DNA: TGTGCCAGCAGCAAAGGGGGGACTAGCGTAGATACGCAGTATTTT; CDR3 protein: CASSKGGTSVDTQYF
clone size: .; D gene: .; V gene: TRBV7-8; J gene: TRBJ2-2; CDR3 DNA: TGTGCCAGCAGCTTGGGGCTAGGACGGGGGAGGGAGCTGTTTTTT; CDR3 protein: CASSLGLGRGRELFF
clone size: .; D gene: .; V gene: TRBV7-2; J gene: TRBJ2-7; CDR3 DNA: TGTGCCAGCAGCCCCAGGAGGGGGGGCGGGGAGCAGTACTTC; CDR3 protein: CASSPRRGGGEQYF
clone size: .; D gene: .; V gene: TRBV5-1; J gene: TRBJ2-5; CDR3 DNA: TGCGCCAGCAGCTCTCAAGAGACCCAGTACTTC; CDR3 protein: CASSSQETQYF
clone size: .; D gene: .; V gene: TRBV6-6; J gene: TRBJ2-2; CDR3 DNA: TGTGCCAGCAGTCCTCAGACAAGCGGGGAGCTGTTTTTT; CDR3 protein: CASSPQTSGELFF
clone size: .; D gene: .; V gene: TRBV19; J gene: TRBJ2-1; CDR3 DNA: TGTGCCAGTGGTCGAGGCTCCTCCTACAATGAGCAGTTCTTC; CDR3 protein: CASGRGSSYNEQFF
clone size: .; D gene: .; V gene: TRBV19; J gene: TRBJ1-6; CDR3 DNA: TGTGCCAGTAGCAGGGGCGGTCCAAATCGGGGTAATTCACCCCTCCACTTT; CDR3 protein: CASSRGGPNRGNSPLHF
clone size: .; D gene: .; V gene: TRBV4-3; J gene: TRBJ1-4; CDR3 DNA: TGCGCCAGCAGCTCCAACGGCATGGGCGAAAAACTGTTTTTT; CDR3 protein: CASSSNGMGEKLFF
clone size: .; D gene: TRBD2; V gene: TRBV7-2; J gene: TRBJ2-7; CDR3 DNA: TGTGCCAGCAGCCCACGTAGCGGGGGAAGCTCCTACGAGCAGTACTTC; CDR3 protein: CASSPRSGGSSYEQYF
clone size: .; D gene: TRBD1; V gene: TRBV7-2; J gene: TRBJ1-1; CDR3 DNA: TGTGCCAGCACCTACAGGGGTAGCACTGAAGCTTTCTTT; CDR3 protein: CASTYRGSTEAFF
clone size: .; D gene: .; V gene: TRBV30; J gene: TRBJ1-2; CDR3 DNA: TGTGCCTGGATACAGTTGGGCTATGGCTACACCTTC; CDR3 protein: CAWIQLGYGYTF
clone size: few; D gene: .; V gene: TRBV11-3; J gene: TRBJ2-7; CDR3 DNA: TGTGCCAGCAGCTTAGATCTGGGGACTTCCTACGAGCAGTACTTC; CDR3 protein: CASSLDLGTSYEQYF
clone size: .; D gene: .; V gene: TRBV7-9; J gene: TRBJ1-4; CDR3 DNA: TGTGCCAGCAGCTTACCGGACAGTACCTATAATGAAAAACTGTTTTTT; CDR3 protein: CASSLPDSTYNEKLFF
clone size: .; D gene: .; V gene: TRBV5-4; J gene: TRBJ2-3; CDR3 DNA: TGTGCCAGCAGCTGGTCCCAAAGGGTAGGGACAGATACGCAGTATTTT; CDR3 protein: CASSWSQRVGTDTQYF
clone size: .; D gene: TRBD1; V gene: TRBV5-4; J gene: TRBJ2-3; CDR3 DNA: TGTGCCAGCGCAACAGGGGGCACAGATACGCAGTATTTT; CDR3 protein: CASATGGTDTQYF
clone size: .; D gene: TRBD1; V gene: TRBV2; J gene: TRBJ2-3; CDR3 DNA: TGTGCCAGCAGTGAACTACAGGGGTTCTCAGATACGCAGTATTTT; CDR3 protein: CASSELQGFSDTQYF
clone size: .; D gene: TRBD2; V gene: TRBV7-2; J gene: TRBJ2-7; CDR3 DNA: TGTGCCAGCAGCTTGACTAGCGGGGAGACGAGCTCCCCCTACTTC; CDR3 protein: CASSLTSGETSSPYF
clone size: .; D gene: .; V gene: TRBV7-8; J gene: TRBJ2-3; CDR3 DNA: TGTGCCAGCAGCTCGACCGGGACACCGATCACAGATACGCAGTATTTT; CDR3 protein: CASSSTGTPITDTQYF
clone size: .; D gene: .; V gene: TRBV5-4; J gene: TRBJ2-7; CDR3 DNA: TGTGCCAGCAGCGCGGGCTCCTACGAGCAGTACTTC; CDR3 protein: CASSAGSYEQYF
clone size: .; D gene: TRBD1; V gene: TRBV7-8; J gene: TRBJ2-3; CDR3 DNA: TGTGCCAGCAGCTTACTCCAGGGGGCCGGTACGCAGTATTTT; CDR3 protein: CASSLLQGAGTQYF
clone size: .; D gene: .; V gene: TRBV7-3; J gene: TRBJ1-6; CDR3 DNA: TGTGCCAGCAGCGAGTCCCGGCCAGATAATTCACCCCTCCACTTT; CDR3 protein: CASSESRPDNSPLHF
clone size: once; D gene: .; V gene: TRBV28; J gene: TRBJ1-4; CDR3 DNA: TGTGCCAGCAGTCTTACAAGGGAAAAACTGTTTTTT; CDR3 protein: CASSLTREKLFF